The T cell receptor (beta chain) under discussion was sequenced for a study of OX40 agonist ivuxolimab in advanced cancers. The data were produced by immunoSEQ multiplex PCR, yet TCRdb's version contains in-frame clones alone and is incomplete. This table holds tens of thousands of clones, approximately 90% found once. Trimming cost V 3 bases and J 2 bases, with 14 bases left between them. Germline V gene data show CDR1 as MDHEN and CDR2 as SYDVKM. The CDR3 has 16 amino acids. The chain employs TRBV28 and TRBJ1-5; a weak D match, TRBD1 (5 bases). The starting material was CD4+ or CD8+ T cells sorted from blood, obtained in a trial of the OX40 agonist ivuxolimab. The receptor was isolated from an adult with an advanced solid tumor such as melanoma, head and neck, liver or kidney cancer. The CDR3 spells CASSLSGGGGNQPQHF. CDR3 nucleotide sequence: TGTGCCAGCAGTTTGTCTGGTGGGGGAGGCAATCAGCCCCAGCATTTT.